The sample holds a few counts of the clone carrying this TCR beta chain. Its cognate antigen is unknown. This sample is part of a study of radiotherapy plus CTLA-4 blockade in lung cancer. TCRdb's copy holds only in-frame clones and misses some; the assay was immunoSEQ multiplex PCR. The table has about 94,000 clones, roughly 80% seen once; the top ten hold about 25%. The study treated chemo-refractory metastatic non-small-cell lung cancer patients with focal radiation plus ipilimumab CTLA-4 blockade. Study-wide points: Response, reportedly, was best predicted by interferon-beta along with early blood T cell clone dynamics.

The sequencing used peripheral blood, collected from a patient treated with radiotherapy plus ipilimumab. The clonotype was recovered from a human donor with non-small cell lung cancer that progressed on radiotherapy plus ipilimumab.

In nucleotides, the CDR3 is TGTGCCAGCAGCTTTGACCTCGTTCGGTATGGCTACACCTTC. Its protein is CASSFDLVRYGYTF. This chain joins TRBV7-9 and TRBJ1-2; D is uncertain. Germline V gives CDR1 SEHNR, CDR2 FQNEAQ (reference sequence). The V end was cut by 3 bases, the J end by 5 bases, with 13 bases between. This CDR3 has 14 residues.